The 14 T cell receptor beta chains presented below share a single source sample, sequenced in a study of memory CD4+ T cells and cytomegalovirus serostatus. Clones were sequenced by immunoSEQ multiplex PCR, and TCRdb holds only the in-frame ones, with some missing. The data contain about 92,000 clones, roughly 80% of them singletons. Single viable CD3+CD4+CD8-CD45RO+ cells were sorted as the memory CD4+ T cells. Sequenced material: memory CD4+ T cells from blood. The receptors come from an adult in good health and CMV-seropositive.

The rearrangement joins TRBV5-6 to TRBJ2-7; D may match TRBD1 or TRBD2 (5 bases each). V was pared by 1 base and J by 6 bases, with 11 bases between. This CDR3 has 13 residues. Germline V gives CDR1 SGHDT, CDR2 YYEEEE. The CDR3 DNA follows: TGTGCCAGCAGCTTGTTCGGGGCGTCCGAGCAGTACTTC. Translated: CASSLFGASEQYF.

This clone was counted a single time. The CDR3 here is CASRNQETQYF. CDR3 coding DNA: TGTGCCAGCAGAAATCAAGAGACCCAGTACTTC. The chain carries TRBV6-5 and TRBJ2-5, with D uncertain. The CDR3 totals 11 residues. Trimming pared 6 bases from V and 2 bases from J, leaving 4 bases between. The germline gives CDR1 MNHEY, CDR2 SVGAGI.

The CDR3 DNA sequence: TGTGCCAGCAGTCCCACAGGGGCAGACTATGGCTACACCTTC. Its translation is CASSPTGADYGYTF. This chain connects TRBV6-1 to TRBJ1-2; 7 nucleotides line up with TRBD1. The CDR3 runs to 14 residues. CDR1 MNHNS and CDR2 SASEGT come from the germline V gene. V lost 5 bases, J lost 3 bases, and 6 bases stayed unmatched.

The J gene is TRBJ2-1, the V gene TRBV25-1, with TRBD1 matching over 10 bases. The length of the CDR3 is 16 residues. The germline gives CDR1 MGHDK, CDR2 SYGVNS. With 4 bases clipped from V and 7 bases from J, the junction kept 10 bases outside the gene matches. This CDR3 reads CASSGLGTGVSNEQFF. In DNA, the CDR3 is TGTGCCAGCAGTGGCCTCGGGACAGGGGTATCGAATGAGCAGTTCTTC.

V usage is TRBV2 and J usage is TRBJ2-7; TRBD2 matches at 13 bases. J lost 4 bases, V lost 4 bases, and 1 base had no gene match. The CDR3 sequence is 14 residues long. Germline assignment: CDR1 SNHLY and CDR2 FYNNEI. The CDR3: CASSAGLAGYEQYF. In DNA, the CDR3 is TGTGCCAGCAGTGCGGGACTAGCGGGATACGAGCAGTACTTC.

This chain connects TRBV7-9 to TRBJ2-3, with TRBD2 identical over 11 bases. The CDR3 length is 15 residues. CDR1 SEHNR and CDR2 FQNEAQ come from the germline V gene (reference sequence). V shed 5 bases, J shed 3 bases, and the junction held 4 bases outside the gene matches. CDR3 in amino acids: CASSPSGRPTDTQYF. CDR3 DNA: TGTGCCAGCAGCCCTAGCGGGAGGCCTACAGATACGCAGTATTTT.

This rearrangement joins TRBV7-2 to TRBJ2-2; maybe TRBD1 (6 bases). The CDR3 length is 14 residues. Germline loops: CDR1 SGHTA, CDR2 FQGNSA. V lost 5 bases and J lost 7, with 14 bases in between. CDR3 DNA sequence: TGTGCCAGCAGCCATAGACAGGCTGGCGGGGAGCTGTTTTTT. Amino acids: CASSHRQAGGELFF.

The rearrangement uses TRBV19 and TRBJ1-4; 9 positions agree with TRBD1. The CDR3 sequence is 15 residues long. Germline V gives CDR1 LNHDA, CDR2 SQIVND (reference sequence). Germline trimming cut 4 bases from V and 5 bases from J; bases unmatched to any gene: 5. The CDR3 sequence: CASSNFGTGNEKLFF. The DNA for the CDR3 is TGTGCCAGTAGTAACTTCGGGACAGGGAATGAAAAACTGTTTTTT. The full variable domain, rest sourced from reference TRBV19 and TRBJ1-4, is DGGITQSPKYLFRKEGQNVTLSCEQNLNHDAMYWYRQDPGQGLRLIYYSQIVNDFQKGDIAEGYSVSREKKESFPLTVTSAQKNPTAFYLCASSNFGTGNEKLFFGSGTQLSVL.

The V call is TRBV6-1, the J call TRBJ2-1, with no clear D. Germline loops: CDR1 MNHNS, CDR2 SASEGT. The germline V and J ends were trimmed by 4 bases and 5 bases, with 12 bases remaining between them. The CDR3 runs to 14 residues. The DNA for the CDR3 is TGTGCCAGCAGTGTAAGGCGGAACAACAATGAGCAGTTCTTC. Protein: CASSVRRNNNEQFF.

J is TRBJ1-1 and V is TRBV19; D unresolved. Germline assignment: CDR1 LNHDA and CDR2 SQIVND (reference sequence). CDR3 size: 14 residues. Trimming pared 3 bases from V and 0 bases from J, leaving 8 bases between. CDR3 DNA: TGTGCCAGTAGTATTAGCATACTGAACACTGAAGCTTTCTTT. Translated: CASSISILNTEAFF.

V and J are TRBV7-2 and TRBJ2-7; TRBD2 is a possible D gene (5 bases). The CDR3 is 12 amino acids. V lost 2 bases, J lost 7 bases, and 9 bases lay in between. Germline-derived CDR1 and CDR2 are SGHTA and FQGNSA. CDR3 residues: CASSLPQREQYF. CDR3 DNA: TGTGCCAGCAGCTTACCCCAGCGGGAGCAGTACTTC.

The chain couples TRBV19 to TRBJ2-1, with 9 bases identical to TRBD2. CDR1 is LNHDA, CDR2 SQIVND, per germline (reference sequence). V lost 4 bases and J lost 0; bases outside the gene matches: 4. This CDR3 is 16 amino acids long. In nucleotides, the CDR3 is TGTGCCAGTAGTACACTACTAGCGGGCTCCTACAATGAGCAGTTCTTC. This translates into CASSTLLAGSYNEQFF.

The V gene is TRBV4-1, the J gene TRBJ1-5; D gene ambiguous. Looked up from germline, CDR1 is MGHRA and CDR2 is YSYEKL. The CDR3 consists of 15 residues. The germline V and J ends were trimmed by 0 bases and 6 bases, with 12 bases remaining between them. CDR3 residues: CASSQDRTVSQPQHF. Here the CDR3 DNA reads TGCGCCAGCAGCCAAGACCGGACTGTGAGTCAGCCCCAGCATTTT.

The chain couples TRBV11-3 to TRBJ2-5; no clear D. This CDR3 contains 13 residues. The germline gives CDR1 SGHNT, CDR2 YENEEA. V was trimmed by 5 bases and J by 5 bases, leaving 12 bases between them. The CDR3 region has the DNA TGTGCCAGCAGCCTCCGGTACTGGGAGACCCAGTACTTC. Protein sequence: CASSLRYWETQYF.